Listed below are T cell receptor beta chains from one sample, sequenced in a study of shared clonotypes between healthy human individuals. The table came from immunoSEQ multiplex PCR; TCRdb's copy has only in-frame clones and leaves some out. The sample has roughly 2.1 million clones; 85% to 95% are singletons. Specimen: naive CD8+ T cells from PBMCs. These receptors came from a man between 18 and 29 years old in good health. Some clones in this sample may be carry-over from other donors' samples. CDR3s include the opening cysteine and the closing phenylalanine or tryptophan. A D gene is named only where the DNA matches it firmly.

D	V	J	CDR3
NA	TRBV19	TRBJ2-7	CASSSLGYEQYF
NA	TRBV28	TRBJ2-2	CASSFGSTGELFF
TRBD2	TRBV27	TRBJ2-1	CASSSSGSSYNEQFF
NA	TRBV6-5	TRBJ1-2	CASSYKGDYGYTF
NA	TRBV27	TRBJ1-5	CASTSAYSNQPQHF
NA	TRBV27	TRBJ2-3	CASSFRGGDLTDTQYF
TRBD1	TRBV9	TRBJ1-2	CASSVGQGTYGYTF
NA	TRBV29-1	TRBJ2-3	CSVLLGPDTQYF
NA	TRBV7-9	TRBJ1-1	CASSLESIVSLAFF
NA	TRBV27	TRBJ2-7	CASSFSSSHEQYF
NA	TRBV27	TRBJ1-2	CASSPVDRDYFYGYTF
NA	TRBV28	TRBJ2-3	CASSLGYREGSDTQYF
NA	TRBV28	TRBJ2-5	CASSPWVGTKETQYF
NA	TRBV11-3	TRBJ2-5	CASSPRCLETQYF
NA	TRBV13	TRBJ2-5	CASSSTVQETQYF
NA	TRBV19	TRBJ2-6	CASTFLGLAPSGANVLTF
NA	TRBV11-2	TRBJ2-1	CASSHGVAEAYNEQFF
NA	TRBV27	TRBJ1-1	CASSLGGSTEAFF
NA	TRBV6-6	TRBJ2-7	CASGQGYEQYF
TRBD2	TRBV7-9	TRBJ2-1	CASSSQVSGDSYNEQFF
NA	TRBV4-2	TRBJ2-7	CASSQAAGYEQYF
TRBD2	TRBV4-2	TRBJ2-2	CASSQDAGLAFTGELFF
NA	TRBV6-4	TRBJ2-1	CASSDSGLLEQFF
NA	TRBV5-1	TRBJ1-2	CASSFGRSTSGGYTF
TRBD2	TRBV15	TRBJ2-3	CATSRDSGDTDTQYF
NA	TRBV15	TRBJ2-7	CATSASSPSYEQYF
TRBD2	TRBV5-4	TRBJ2-7	CASSSGLAAHEQYF
TRBD2	TRBV9	TRBJ2-1	CASSPDSGFHYNEQFF